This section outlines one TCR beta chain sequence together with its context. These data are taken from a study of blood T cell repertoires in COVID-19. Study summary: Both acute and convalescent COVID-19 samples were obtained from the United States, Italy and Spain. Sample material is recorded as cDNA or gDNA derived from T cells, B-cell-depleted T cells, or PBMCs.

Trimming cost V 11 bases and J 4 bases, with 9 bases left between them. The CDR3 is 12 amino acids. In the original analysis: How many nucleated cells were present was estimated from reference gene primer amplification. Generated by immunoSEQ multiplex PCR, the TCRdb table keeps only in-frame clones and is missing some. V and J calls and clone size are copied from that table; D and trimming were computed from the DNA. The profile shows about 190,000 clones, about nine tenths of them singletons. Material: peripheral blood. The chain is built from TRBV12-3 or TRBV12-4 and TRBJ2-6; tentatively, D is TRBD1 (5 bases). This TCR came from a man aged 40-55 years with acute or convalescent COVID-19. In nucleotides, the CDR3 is TGTGCCGGGGCAGCGGGGGCCAACGTCCTGACTTTC. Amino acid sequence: CAGAAGANVLTF.